This TCR beta chain was retrieved from a study of cytomegalovirus exposure and HLA in healthy donors. Findings and limits, study-wide: The authors enumerated some 160 TCR beta chains as linked to cytomegalovirus.

The primer mix had 60 Vbeta and 13 Jbeta primers. Repertoires were generated with immunoSEQ multiplex PCR, while TCRdb's copy carries only in-frame clones and drops some. The table lists some 60,000 clones. A word on this clone: What it binds is not known.

The germline V gene encodes CDR1 SGHTA and CDR2 FQGNSA. The CDR3 is made up of 15 amino acids. With 3 bases clipped from V and 5 bases from J, the junction kept 5 bases outside the gene matches. Sequenced: PBMCs. The chain recombines TRBV7-2 with TRBJ2-5, with 11 nucleotides matching TRBD1. The receptor's source is a male donor in good health and CMV-seronegative. Here the CDR3 reads CASSLGTGGVETQYF. In DNA, the CDR3 is TGTGCCAGCAGCTTGGGGACAGGGGGGGTTGAGACCCAGTACTTC. Full variable domain (missing parts from reference TRBV7-2 and TRBJ2-5): GAGVSQSPSNKVTEKGKDVELRCDPISGHTALYWYRQSLGQGLEFLIYFQGNSAPDKSGLPSDRFSAERTGGSVSTLTIQRTQQEDSAVYLCASSLGTGGVETQYFGPGTRLLVL.